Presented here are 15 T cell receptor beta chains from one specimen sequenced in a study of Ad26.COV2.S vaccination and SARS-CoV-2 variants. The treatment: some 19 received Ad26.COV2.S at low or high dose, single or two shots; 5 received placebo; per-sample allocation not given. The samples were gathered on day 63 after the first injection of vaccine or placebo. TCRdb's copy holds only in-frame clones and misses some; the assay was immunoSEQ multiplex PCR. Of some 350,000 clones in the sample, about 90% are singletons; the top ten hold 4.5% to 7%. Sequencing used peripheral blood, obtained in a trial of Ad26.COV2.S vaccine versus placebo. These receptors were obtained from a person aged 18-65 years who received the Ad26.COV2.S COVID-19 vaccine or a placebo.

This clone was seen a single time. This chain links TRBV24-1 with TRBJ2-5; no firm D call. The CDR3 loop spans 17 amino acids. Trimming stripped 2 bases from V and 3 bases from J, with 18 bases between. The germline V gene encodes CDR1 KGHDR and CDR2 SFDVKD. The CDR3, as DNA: TGTGCCACCAGTGATTCACCGACATGGGGTATGGAAGAGACCCAGTACTTC. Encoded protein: CATSDSPTWGMEETQYF.

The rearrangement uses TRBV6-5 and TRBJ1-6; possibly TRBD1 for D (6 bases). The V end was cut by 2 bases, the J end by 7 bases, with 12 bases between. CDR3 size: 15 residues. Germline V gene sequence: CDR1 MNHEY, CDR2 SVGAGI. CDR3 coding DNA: TGTGCCAGCAGTTACATTAACAGGGCCAATTCACCCCTCCACTTT. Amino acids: CASSYINRANSPLHF.

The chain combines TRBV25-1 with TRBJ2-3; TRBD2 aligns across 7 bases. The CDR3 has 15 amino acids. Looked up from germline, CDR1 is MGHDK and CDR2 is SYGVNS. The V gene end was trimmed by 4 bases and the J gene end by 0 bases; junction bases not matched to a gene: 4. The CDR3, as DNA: TGTGCCAGCAGTGGGGGAGGGACTAGCACAGATACGCAGTATTTT. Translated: CASSGGGTSTDTQYF.

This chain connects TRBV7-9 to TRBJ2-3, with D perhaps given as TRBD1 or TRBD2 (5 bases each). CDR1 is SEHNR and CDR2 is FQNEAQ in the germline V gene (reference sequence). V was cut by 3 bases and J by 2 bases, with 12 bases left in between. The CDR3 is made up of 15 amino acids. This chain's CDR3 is CASSLMGTDTDTQYF. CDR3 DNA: TGTGCCAGCAGCTTGATGGGGACCGACACAGATACGCAGTATTTT.

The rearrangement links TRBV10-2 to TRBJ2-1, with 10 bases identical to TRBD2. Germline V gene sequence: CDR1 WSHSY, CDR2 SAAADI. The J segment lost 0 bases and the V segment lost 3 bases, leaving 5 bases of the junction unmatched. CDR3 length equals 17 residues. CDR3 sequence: CASSEWLAGASYNEQFF. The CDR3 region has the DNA TGCGCCAGCAGTGAATGGCTAGCGGGGGCCTCCTACAATGAGCAGTTCTTC.

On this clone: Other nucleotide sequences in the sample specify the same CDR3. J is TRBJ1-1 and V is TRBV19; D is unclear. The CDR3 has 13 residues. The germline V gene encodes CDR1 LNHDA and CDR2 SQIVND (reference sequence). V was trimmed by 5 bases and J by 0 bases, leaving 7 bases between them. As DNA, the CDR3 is TGTGCCAGTAGTGATCTTATGAACACTGAAGCTTTCTTT. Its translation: CASSDLMNTEAFF.

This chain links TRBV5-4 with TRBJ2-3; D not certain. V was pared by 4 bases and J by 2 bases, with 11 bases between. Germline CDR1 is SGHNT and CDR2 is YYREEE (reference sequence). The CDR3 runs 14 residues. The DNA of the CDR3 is TGTGCCAGCAGCCGTTCGCCATCCACAGATACGCAGTATTTT. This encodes CASSRSPSTDTQYF.

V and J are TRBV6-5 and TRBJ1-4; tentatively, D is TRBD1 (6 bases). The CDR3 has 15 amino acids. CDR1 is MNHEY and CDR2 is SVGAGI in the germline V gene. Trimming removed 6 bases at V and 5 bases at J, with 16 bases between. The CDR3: CASRTDRKINEKLFF. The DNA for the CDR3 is TGTGCCAGCAGGACGGACAGAAAAATAAATGAAAAACTGTTTTTT.

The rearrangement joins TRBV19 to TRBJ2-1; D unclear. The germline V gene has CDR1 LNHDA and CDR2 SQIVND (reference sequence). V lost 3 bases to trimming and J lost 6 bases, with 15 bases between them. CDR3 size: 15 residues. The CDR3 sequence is CASSISRRTPNEQFF. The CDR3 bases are TGTGCCAGTAGTATCTCGCGGAGAACACCCAATGAGCAGTTCTTC.

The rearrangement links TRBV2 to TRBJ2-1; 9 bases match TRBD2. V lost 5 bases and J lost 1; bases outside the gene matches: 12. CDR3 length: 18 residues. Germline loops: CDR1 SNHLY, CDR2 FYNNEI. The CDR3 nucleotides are TGTGCCAGCAGTCCCCCCTTGGGGCGGGAGGGGTCCTACAATGAGCAGTTCTTC. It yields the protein CASSPPLGREGSYNEQFF. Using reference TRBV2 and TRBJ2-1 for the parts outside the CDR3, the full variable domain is EPEVTQTPSHQVTQMGQEVILRCVPISNHLYFYWYRQILGQKVEFLVSFYNNEISEKSEIFDDQFSVERPDGSNFTLKIRSTKLEDSAMYFCASSPPLGREGSYNEQFFGPGTRLTVL.

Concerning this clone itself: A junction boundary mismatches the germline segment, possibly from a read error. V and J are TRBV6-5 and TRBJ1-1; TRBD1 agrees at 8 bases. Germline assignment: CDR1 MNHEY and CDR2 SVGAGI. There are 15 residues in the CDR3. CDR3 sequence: CASSTHPDRGQERNF. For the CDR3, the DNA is TGTGCCAGCAGCACTCATCCCGACAGGGGCCAGGAAAGGAACTTT.

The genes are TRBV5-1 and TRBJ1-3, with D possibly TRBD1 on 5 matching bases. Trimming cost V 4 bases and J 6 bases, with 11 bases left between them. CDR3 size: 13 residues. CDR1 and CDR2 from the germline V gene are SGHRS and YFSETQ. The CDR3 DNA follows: TGCGCCAGCAGCGGGGCCGTCGAAAACACCATATATTTT. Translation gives CASSGAVENTIYF.

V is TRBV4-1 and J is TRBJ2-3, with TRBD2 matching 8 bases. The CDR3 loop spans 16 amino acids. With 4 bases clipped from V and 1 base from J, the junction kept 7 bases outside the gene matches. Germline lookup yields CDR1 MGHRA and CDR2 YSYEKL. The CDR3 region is CASSPEAGGGTDTQYF. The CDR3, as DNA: TGCGCCAGCAGCCCGGAGGCCGGGGGGGGCACAGATACGCAGTATTTT.

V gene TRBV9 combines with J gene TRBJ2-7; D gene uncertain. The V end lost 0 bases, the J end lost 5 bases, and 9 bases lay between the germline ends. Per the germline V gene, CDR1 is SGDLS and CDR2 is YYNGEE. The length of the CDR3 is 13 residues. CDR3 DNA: TGTGCCAGCAGCGTAGGTCCGTTCGACGAGCAGTACTTC. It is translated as CASSVGPFDEQYF. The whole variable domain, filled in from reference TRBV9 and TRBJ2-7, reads DSGVTQTPKHLITATGQRVTLRCSPRSGDLSVYWYQQSLDQGLQFLIQYYNGEERAKGNILERFSAQQFPDLHSELNLSSLELGDSALYFCASSVGPFDEQYFGPGTRLTVT.

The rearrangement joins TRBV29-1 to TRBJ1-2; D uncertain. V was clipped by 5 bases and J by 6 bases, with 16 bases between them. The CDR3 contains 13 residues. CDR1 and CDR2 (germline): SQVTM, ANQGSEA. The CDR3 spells CSVNPSEPDGYTF. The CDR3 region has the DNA TGCAGCGTTAACCCCTCTGAACCGGATGGCTACACCTTC.